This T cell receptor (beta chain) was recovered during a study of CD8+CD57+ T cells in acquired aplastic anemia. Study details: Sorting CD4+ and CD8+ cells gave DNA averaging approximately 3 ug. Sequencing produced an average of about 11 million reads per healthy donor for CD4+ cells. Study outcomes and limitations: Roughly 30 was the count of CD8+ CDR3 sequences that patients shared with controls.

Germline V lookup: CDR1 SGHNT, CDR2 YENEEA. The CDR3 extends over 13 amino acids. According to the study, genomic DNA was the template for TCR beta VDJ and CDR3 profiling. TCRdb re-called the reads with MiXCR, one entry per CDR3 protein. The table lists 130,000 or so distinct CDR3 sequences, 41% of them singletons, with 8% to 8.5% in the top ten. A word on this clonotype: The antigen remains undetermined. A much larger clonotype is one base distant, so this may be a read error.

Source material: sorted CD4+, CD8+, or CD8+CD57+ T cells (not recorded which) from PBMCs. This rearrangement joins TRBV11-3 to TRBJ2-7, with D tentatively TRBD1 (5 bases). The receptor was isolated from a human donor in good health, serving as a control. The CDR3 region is CASSLDGAYGQYF. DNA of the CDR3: TGTGCCAGCAGCTTAGATGGGGCCTACGGGCAGTACTTC.